The next 30 T cell receptor beta chains were all read from a single sample in a study of control samples from healthy donors and cancer patients (dated by TCRdb to 2018 to 2020). Libraries came from the immunoSEQ multiplex PCR assay. TCRdb provides this immuneACCESS table in a form limited to in-frame rearrangements. Some clones are lacking; in checked studies, under half of them reflect an unresolved V gene, and why the rest are absent is not known. This sample gives around 52,000 clones in total; 80% to 95% of them show up just once. The ten most abundant clones make up around 0.9% of the sample. The sample consisted of PBMCs. These receptors came from a young man with colorectal cancer.

The chain has TRBV24-1 and TRBJ2-3; D remains unclear. V lost 6 bases and J 6 bases, leaving 15 bases between the germline ends. Per the germline V gene, CDR1 is KGHDR and CDR2 is SFDVKD. The CDR3 loop spans 14 amino acids. The CDR3 DNA reads TGTGCCACCAGTAGGCAGGCCTTGGGGGATACGCAGTATTTT. Protein sequence: CATSRQALGDTQYF.

In this sample, this clone turned up once. The J gene is TRBJ1-2, the V gene TRBV7-9; D remains ambiguous. Between the trimmed V and J ends, which lost 4 bases and 6 bases, there was a span of 12 bases. The CDR3 length is 13 residues. In germline, CDR1 is SEHNR, CDR2 FQNEAQ (reference sequence). CDR3 amino acids: CASSSHGGHGYTF. The DNA for the CDR3 is TGTGCCAGCAGCTCACACGGAGGGCATGGCTACACCTTC.

The chain joins TRBV6-2 or TRBV6-3 to TRBJ1-3, with D possibly being TRBD1 (5 bases). The CDR3 runs to 15 residues. V lost 2 bases and J lost 2, with 10 bases in between. Germline CDR1 reads MNHEY; CDR2 reads SVGEGT. In nucleotides, the CDR3 is TGTGCCAGCAGTTACCAGGGATTTGCTGGAAACACCATATATTTT. Amino acids: CASSYQGFAGNTIYF.

The chain couples TRBV30 to TRBJ2-5; D uncertain. Germline loops: CDR1 GTSNPN, CDR2 SVGIG (reference sequence). There are 14 residues in the CDR3. Trimming removed 5 bases from V and 5 bases from J, with 18 bases in between. The CDR3 loop reads CAWDPLEVLETQYF. DNA of the CDR3: TGTGCCTGGGATCCTCTAGAAGTTCTGGAGACCCAGTACTTC.

The genes are TRBV4-3 and TRBJ1-3; D perhaps matches TRBD1 (5 bases). The CDR3 length is 17 residues. Germline CDR1 reads LGHNA; CDR2 reads YSLEER. With 1 base removed from V and 0 bases from J, the gap between germline ends came to 13 bases. The CDR3 nucleotides read TGCGCCAGCAGCCAAGCCGGGACGGCGAGCTCTGGAAACACCATATATTTT. Translation gives CASSQAGTASSGNTIYF.

This chain uses TRBV25-1 with TRBJ1-1; D unresolved. Per germline, CDR1 MGHDK and CDR2 SYGVNS. Trimming removed 4 bases from V and 1 base from J, with 7 bases in between. This CDR3 region has 13 residues. DNA of the CDR3: TGTGCCAGCAGTGTTGGCGCGAACACTGAAGCTTTCTTT. Translation: CASSVGANTEAFF.

The rearrangement links TRBV6-1 to TRBJ1-1; D not resolved. The CDR3 is 14 residues long. CDR1 and CDR2 from the germline V gene are MNHNS and SASEGT. The V gene lost 0 bases and the J gene lost 3 bases, with 8 bases spanning the gap. CDR3 in amino acids: CASSEAAGYTEAFF. The CDR3 DNA is TGTGCCAGCAGTGAAGCGGCGGGGTACACTGAAGCTTTCTTT.

The chain is built from TRBV5-6 and TRBJ2-7, with D possibly being TRBD1 (5 bases). V shed 0 bases and J shed 2 bases, with 9 bases lying between them. Germline CDR1 reads SGHDT; CDR2 reads YYEEEE. This CDR3 comprises 14 residues. CDR3 coding DNA: TGTGCCAGCAGCTTGGCAGGGAATACCTACGAGCAGTACGTC. Amino acid sequence: CASSLAGNTYEQYV.

This chain uses TRBV7-2 with TRBJ2-3, with 10 nucleotides matching TRBD2. Germline CDR1 reads SGHTA; CDR2 reads FQGNSA. This CDR3 has 16 residues. V shed 5 bases, J shed 6 bases, and the junction held 11 bases outside the gene matches. CDR3 loop: CASSRRGGLALDTQYF. CDR3 DNA: TGTGCCAGCAGCCGTAGGGGGGGACTAGCGTTGGATACGCAGTATTTT.

The chain combines TRBV29-1 with TRBJ2-2; 10 bases map to TRBD1. After removal of 7 bases from V and 5 bases from J, the junction contained 7 bases not matched to a gene. The CDR3 spans 14 residues. The germline gives CDR1 SQVTM, CDR2 ANQGSEA. CDR3 nucleotide sequence: TGCAGCGCCGTCCCGGGACAGGGGACCGGGGAGCTGTTTTTT. This translates into CSAVPGQGTGELFF.

The J gene is TRBJ1-2, the V gene TRBV6-5; the D gene is possibly TRBD1 (5 bases). The V gene lost 7 bases and the J gene lost 4 bases, with 19 bases spanning the gap. Per the germline V gene, CDR1 is MNHEY and CDR2 is SVGAGI. There are 15 residues in the CDR3. CDR3 nucleotide sequence: TGTGCCAGCATTAACCGACAGCGACCCCCCTATGGCTACACCTTC. It specifies CASINRQRPPYGYTF.

The chain couples TRBV3-1 (or the pseudogene TRBV3-2) to TRBJ1-1, with D unresolved. This CDR3 spans 13 amino acids. V lost 4 bases and J 0 bases, leaving 6 bases between the germline ends. Germline lookup yields CDR1 LGHDT and CDR2 YNNKEL (reference sequence). The CDR3 region has the DNA TGTGCCAGCAGCCTATCGTTGAACACTGAAGCTTTCTTT. It is translated as CASSLSLNTEAFF.

This rearrangement joins TRBV7-9 to TRBJ2-7; D is uncertain. V dropped 2 bases and J dropped 5 bases, with 10 bases sitting between them. Looked up from germline, CDR1 is SEHNR and CDR2 is FQNEAQ (reference sequence). The CDR3 covers 13 residues. This chain's CDR3 is CASSLMGLHEQYF. The CDR3 DNA sequence: TGTGCCAGCAGCTTAATGGGTCTCCACGAGCAGTACTTC.

V and J are TRBV5-1 and TRBJ1-2; 7 bases line up with TRBD1. CDR3 length equals 15 residues. The germline V gene has CDR1 SGHRS and CDR2 YFSETQ. With V trimmed by 0 bases and J by 2 bases, 4 bases remained unmatched. The chain's CDR3 is CASSLEGARNYGYTF. The CDR3 DNA reads as TGCGCCAGCAGCTTGGAGGGGGCTAGAAACTATGGCTACACCTTC. The full variable domain, with the rest looked up from reference TRBV5-1 and TRBJ1-2, is KAGVTQTPRYLIKTRGQQVTLSCSPISGHRSVSWYQQTPGQGLQFLFEYFSETQRNKGNFPGRFSGRQFSNSRSEMNVSTLELGDSALYLCASSLEGARNYGYTFGSGTRLTVV.

The chain links TRBV30 to TRBJ1-3; D possibly corresponds to TRBD1 (6 bases). Trimming took off 0 bases at V and 0 bases at J, with 27 bases between the two ends. Germline lookup yields CDR1 GTSNPN and CDR2 SVGIG (reference sequence). The CDR3 sequence is 21 residues long. The CDR3 DNA follows: TGTGCCTGGAGTGTAAGGGGGAGGCCGGGAGTCCAGGGGCACTCTGGAAACACCATATATTTT. Amino acid sequence: CAWSVRGRPGVQGHSGNTIYF.

With regard to this clone: Other DNA sequences within the sample encode an identical CDR3. The CDR3 DNA reads as TGTGCCAGCAGTTTCAACCCGAACACTGAAGCTTTCTTT. Translation: CASSFNPNTEAFF. The rearrangement uses TRBV12-3 or TRBV12-4 and TRBJ1-1; no reliable D call. V was cut by 3 bases and J by 1 base, with 6 bases left in between. This CDR3 has 13 amino acids.

The chain carries TRBV6-2 or TRBV6-3 and TRBJ1-5; D is perhaps TRBD1 (5 bases). CDR1 and CDR2 from the germline V gene are MNHEY and SVGEGT. Trimming took off 2 bases at V and 1 base at J, with 15 bases between the two ends. The CDR3 runs 17 residues. CDR3 residues: CASSYRDPQRSNQPQHF. CDR3 nucleotide sequence: TGTGCCAGCAGTTACCGGGACCCACAAAGGAGCAATCAGCCCCAGCATTTT.

The chain uses TRBV30 and TRBJ2-5, with 7 bases that match TRBD2. This CDR3 spans 13 amino acids. The ends lost 4 bases at V and 4 bases at J; junction bases unmatched: 6. Per the germline V gene, CDR1 is GTSNPN and CDR2 is SVGIG (reference sequence). CDR3 in DNA: TGTGCCTGGAAAGCGGGGCTGAGAGAGACCCAGTACTTC. Protein sequence: CAWKAGLRETQYF. Combining the CDR3 with reference TRBV30 and TRBJ2-5 gives the whole variable domain SQTIHQWPATLVQPVGSPLSLECTVEGTSNPNLYWYRQAAGRGLQLLFYSVGIGQISSEVPQNLSASRPQDRQFILSSKKLLLSDSGFYLCAWKAGLRETQYFGPGTRLLVL.

The chain recombines TRBV10-3 with TRBJ2-1, with TRBD2 as a possible D gene (5 bases). CDR1 ENHRY and CDR2 SYGVKD come from the germline V gene. This CDR3 region has 13 residues. V was shortened by 4 bases and J by 4 bases, with 8 bases between the two germline ends. In DNA, the CDR3 is TGTGCCATCAGTGTAACGGGGTACAATGAGCAGTTCTTC. Its protein is CAISVTGYNEQFF.

The chain links TRBV5-5 to TRBJ2-7; D is ambiguous. This CDR3 contains 18 residues. Trimming stripped 4 bases from V and 0 bases from J, with 23 bases between. Germline assignment: CDR1 SGHKS and CDR2 YYEKEE (reference sequence). CDR3 in DNA: TGTGCCAGCAGCCTAAGGGCGGAAATTGCTTATAGCTCCTACGAGCAGTACTTC. Protein product: CASSLRAEIAYSSYEQYF.

This chain connects TRBV3-1 (or the pseudogene TRBV3-2) to TRBJ2-3, with D perhaps TRBD1 or TRBD2 (6 bases each). CDR1 and CDR2 from the germline V gene are LGHDT and YNNKEL (reference sequence). The CDR3 has 14 residues. Trimming removed 6 bases at V and 1 base at J, with 11 bases between. The CDR3 DNA follows: TGTGCCAGCAGAGAGGGGGGAGGCACAGATACGCAGTATTTT. This encodes CASREGGGTDTQYF.

The gene calls are TRBV7-2 and TRBJ2-3; TRBD2 is a possible D gene (6 bases). Trimming took off 0 bases at V and 1 base at J, with 11 bases between the two ends. This CDR3 spans 16 amino acids. Germline CDR1 and CDR2: SGHTA and FQGNSA. The DNA of the CDR3 is TGTGCCAGCAGCTTAGCTGCGGGGACCCGCACAGATACGCAGTATTTT. Its protein is CASSLAAGTRTDTQYF.

The chain joins TRBV5-1 to TRBJ1-1; tentatively, D is TRBD1 (6 bases). The germline V gene has CDR1 SGHRS and CDR2 YFSETQ. The CDR3 runs to 14 residues. Trimming removed 2 bases from V and 4 bases from J, with 12 bases in between. CDR3 bases: TGCGCCAGCAGCTTTGACAGGTTGGGCACTGAAGCTTTCTTT. This gives the protein CASSFDRLGTEAFF. The full variable domain, completed using reference TRBV5-1 and TRBJ1-1, is KAGVTQTPRYLIKTRGQQVTLSCSPISGHRSVSWYQQTPGQGLQFLFEYFSETQRNKGNFPGRFSGRQFSNSRSEMNVSTLELGDSALYLCASSFDRLGTEAFFGQGTRLTVV.

This clone was seen a single time. The CDR3 protein is CASSASGGGDQPQHF. The CDR3 nucleotides are TGTGCCAGCAGTGCATCAGGGGGAGGCGATCAGCCCCAGCATTTT. This chain links TRBV6-4 with TRBJ1-5; 7 bases map to TRBD1. Germline values: CDR1 MRHNA, CDR2 SNTAGT. This CDR3 contains 15 residues. The trim removed 4 bases at V and 5 bases at J, leaving 8 bases unmatched.

On this clone itself: The sample carries other DNA sequences with the same CDR3. The chain couples TRBV7-2 to TRBJ2-3; 12 nucleotides line up with TRBD2. Looked up from germline, CDR1 is SGHTA and CDR2 is FQGNSA. Trimming removed 5 bases from V and 3 bases from J; junction bases left unmatched: 15. The CDR3 is made up of 19 amino acids. The CDR3 nucleotides are TGTGCCAGCAGCCCTCGGGGGGGGATAGGACTAGCGGGGACAGATACGCAGTATTTT. This codes for CASSPRGGIGLAGTDTQYF. Looking up the rest from reference TRBV7-2 and TRBJ2-3 gives the full variable domain: GAGVSQSPSNKVTEKGKDVELRCDPISGHTALYWYRQSLGQGLEFLIYFQGNSAPDKSGLPSDRFSAERTGGSVSTLTIQRTQQEDSAVYLCASSPRGGIGLAGTDTQYFGPGTRLTVL.

This chain uses TRBV10-1 with TRBJ2-3, with 9 bases aligning to TRBD1. Germline trimming cut 4 bases from V and 5 bases from J; bases unmatched to any gene: 19. The germline V gene has CDR1 WNHNN and CDR2 SYGVQD (reference sequence). The CDR3 loop spans 19 amino acids. This chain's CDR3 is CASSGGRFGTGRIEDTQYF. DNA of the CDR3: TGCGCCAGCAGTGGGGGAAGGTTTGGGACAGGGAGGATAGAAGATACGCAGTATTTT.

The chain links TRBV30 to TRBJ1-1; D is unresolved. CDR1 is GTSNPN and CDR2 is SVGIG in the germline V gene (reference sequence). Trimming left V 4 bases short and J 4 bases short, with 10 bases between. CDR3 length equals 12 residues. Here the CDR3 DNA reads TGTGCCTGGATAGGAAGGGCCACTGAAGCTTTCTTT. It yields the protein CAWIGRATEAFF.

The rearrangement uses TRBV2 and TRBJ2-7; tentative D call: TRBD1 (7 bases). Between the trimmed V and J ends, which lost 9 bases and 2 bases, there was a span of 17 bases. From germline, CDR1 is SNHLY and CDR2 FYNNEI. This CDR3 comprises 14 residues. In DNA, the CDR3 is TGTGCCAGTAGGCGGGACAGACTTGCCTACGAGCAGTACTTC. Translation gives CASRRDRLAYEQYF.

V gene TRBV7-9 combines with J gene TRBJ1-4; TRBD1 might be the D (5 bases). The CDR3 is made up of 14 amino acids. The V gene's germline CDR1 is SEHNR and CDR2 FQNEAQ (reference sequence). V lost 3 bases, J lost 8 bases, and 13 bases lay in between. CDR3 sequence reads: CASSFGAGAEKLFF. DNA of the CDR3: TGTGCCAGCAGCTTCGGTGCTGGGGCGGAAAAACTGTTTTTT. Full variable domain (rest looked up from reference TRBV7-9 and TRBJ1-4): DTGVSQNPRHKITKRGQNVTFRCDPISEHNRLYWYRQTLGQGPEFLTYFQNEAQLEKSRLLSDRFSAERPKGSFSTLEIQRTEQGDSAMYLCASSFGAGAEKLFFGSGTQLSVL.

This clone was observed a single time. The chain carries TRBV5-5 and TRBJ2-7; TRBD1 aligns across 8 bases. The CDR3 consists of 15 residues. Germline CDR1 SGHKS, CDR2 YYEKEE (reference sequence). The V segment lost 4 bases and the J segment 5 bases; nucleotides outside the gene matches: 11. The CDR3 DNA reads as TGTGCCAGCAGCGCGCCGGGACAGGCGACGAACGAGCAGTACTTC. Protein sequence: CASSAPGQATNEQYF. Filled out from reference TRBV5-5 and TRBJ2-7, the complete variable domain reads DAGVTQSPTHLIKTRGQQVTLRCSPISGHKSVSWYQQVLGQGPQFIFQYYEKEERGRGNFPDRFSARQFPNYSSELNVNALLLGDSALYLCASSAPGQATNEQYFGPGTRLTVT.